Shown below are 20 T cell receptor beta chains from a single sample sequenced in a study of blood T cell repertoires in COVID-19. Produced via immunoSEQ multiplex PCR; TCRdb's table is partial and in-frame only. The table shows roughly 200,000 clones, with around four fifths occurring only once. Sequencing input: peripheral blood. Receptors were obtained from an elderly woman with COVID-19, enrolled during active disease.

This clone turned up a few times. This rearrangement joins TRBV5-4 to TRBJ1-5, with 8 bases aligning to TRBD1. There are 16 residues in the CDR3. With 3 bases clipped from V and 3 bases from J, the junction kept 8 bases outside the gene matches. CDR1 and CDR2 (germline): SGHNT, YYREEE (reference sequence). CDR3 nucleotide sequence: TGTGCCAGCAGCTATATGACAGGGGCGAACAATCAGCCCCAGCATTTT. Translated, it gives CASSYMTGANNQPQHF.

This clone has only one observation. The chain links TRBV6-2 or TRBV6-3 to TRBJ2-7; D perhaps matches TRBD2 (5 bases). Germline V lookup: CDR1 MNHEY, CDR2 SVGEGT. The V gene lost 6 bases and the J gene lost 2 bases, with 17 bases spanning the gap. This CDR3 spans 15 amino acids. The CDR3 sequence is CASSLTAGITYEQYF. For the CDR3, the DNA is TGTGCCAGCAGCCTTACCGCCGGGATAACCTACGAGCAGTACTTC.

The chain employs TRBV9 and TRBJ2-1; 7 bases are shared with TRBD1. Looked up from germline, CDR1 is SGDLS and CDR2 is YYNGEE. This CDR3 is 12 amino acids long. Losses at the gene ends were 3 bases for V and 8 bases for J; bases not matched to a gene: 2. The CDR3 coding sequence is TGTGCCAGCAGCGAGGGGGCAGATGAGCAGTTCTTC. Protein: CASSEGADEQFF.

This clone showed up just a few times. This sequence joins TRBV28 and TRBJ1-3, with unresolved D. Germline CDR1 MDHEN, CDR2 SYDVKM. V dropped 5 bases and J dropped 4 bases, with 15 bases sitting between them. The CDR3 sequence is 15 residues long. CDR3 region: CASSPPSGMGNTIYF. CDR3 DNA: TGTGCCAGCAGTCCCCCGAGCGGGATGGGAAACACCATATATTTT.

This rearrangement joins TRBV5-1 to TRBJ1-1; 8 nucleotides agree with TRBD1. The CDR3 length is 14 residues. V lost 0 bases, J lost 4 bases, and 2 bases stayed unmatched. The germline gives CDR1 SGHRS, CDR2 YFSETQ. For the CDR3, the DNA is TGCGCCAGCAGCTTGGGAGGACAGGGCACTGAAGCTTTCTTT. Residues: CASSLGGQGTEAFF.

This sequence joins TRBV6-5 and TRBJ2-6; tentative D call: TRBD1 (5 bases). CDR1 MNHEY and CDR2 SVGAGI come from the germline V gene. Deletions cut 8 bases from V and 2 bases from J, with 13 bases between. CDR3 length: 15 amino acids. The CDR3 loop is CASRTGGTGANVLTF. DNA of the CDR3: TGTGCCAGCCGCACAGGCGGAACTGGGGCCAACGTCCTGACTTTC.

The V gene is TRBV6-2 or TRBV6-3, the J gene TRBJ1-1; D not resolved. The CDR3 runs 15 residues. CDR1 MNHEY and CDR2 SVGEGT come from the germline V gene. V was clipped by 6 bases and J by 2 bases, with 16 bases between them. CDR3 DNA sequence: TGTGCCAGCAGCAAAGCTCAGGTCCACAACACTGAAGCTTTCTTT. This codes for CASSKAQVHNTEAFF.

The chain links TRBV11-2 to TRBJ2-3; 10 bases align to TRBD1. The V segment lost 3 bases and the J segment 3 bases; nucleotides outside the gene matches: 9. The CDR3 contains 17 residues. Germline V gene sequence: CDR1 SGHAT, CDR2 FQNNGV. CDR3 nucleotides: TGTGCCAGCAGCTTGGAAAGGGACAGGGGTTCGACAGATACGCAGTATTTT. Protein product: CASSLERDRGSTDTQYF.

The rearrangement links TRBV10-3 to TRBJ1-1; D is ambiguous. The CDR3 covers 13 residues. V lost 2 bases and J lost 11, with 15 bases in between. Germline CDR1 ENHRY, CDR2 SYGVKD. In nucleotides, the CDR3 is TGTGCCATCAGTGAGGATGGGCCCGATTGGGCTTTCTTT. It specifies CAISEDGPDWAFF.

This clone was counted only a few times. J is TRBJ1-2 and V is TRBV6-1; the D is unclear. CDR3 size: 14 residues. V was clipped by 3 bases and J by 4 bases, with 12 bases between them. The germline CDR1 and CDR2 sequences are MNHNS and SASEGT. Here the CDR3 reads CASSEGSGGYGYTF. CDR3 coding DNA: TGTGCCAGCAGTGAGGGCAGCGGCGGCTATGGCTACACCTTC.

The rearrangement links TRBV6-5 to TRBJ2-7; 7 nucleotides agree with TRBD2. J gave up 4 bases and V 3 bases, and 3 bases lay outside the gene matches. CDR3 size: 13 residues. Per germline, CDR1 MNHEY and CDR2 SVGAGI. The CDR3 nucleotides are TGTGCCAGCAGTTATATGCGGGGGTACGAGCAGTACGTC. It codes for CASSYMRGYEQYV.

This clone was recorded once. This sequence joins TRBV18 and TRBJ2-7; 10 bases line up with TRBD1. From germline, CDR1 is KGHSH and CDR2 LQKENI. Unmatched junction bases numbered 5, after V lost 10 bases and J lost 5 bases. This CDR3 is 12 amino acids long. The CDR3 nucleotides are TGTGCCACCCGACAGGGGGCCGACGAGCAGTACTTC. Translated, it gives CATRQGADEQYF.

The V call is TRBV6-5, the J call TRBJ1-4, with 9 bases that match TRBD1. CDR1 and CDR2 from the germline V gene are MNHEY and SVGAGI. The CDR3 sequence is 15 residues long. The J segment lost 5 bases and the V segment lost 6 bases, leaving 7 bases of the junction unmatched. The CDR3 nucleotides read TGTGCCAGCAGACCCCCCGGGACAGGGAATGAAAAACTGTTTTTT. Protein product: CASRPPGTGNEKLFF.

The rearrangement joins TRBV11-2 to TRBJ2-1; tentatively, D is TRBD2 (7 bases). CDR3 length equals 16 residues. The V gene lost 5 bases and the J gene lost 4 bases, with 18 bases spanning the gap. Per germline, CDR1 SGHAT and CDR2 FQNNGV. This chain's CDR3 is CASSPGRGGAYNEQFF. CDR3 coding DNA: TGTGCCAGCAGCCCGGGGAGGGGGGGCGCATACAATGAGCAGTTCTTC.

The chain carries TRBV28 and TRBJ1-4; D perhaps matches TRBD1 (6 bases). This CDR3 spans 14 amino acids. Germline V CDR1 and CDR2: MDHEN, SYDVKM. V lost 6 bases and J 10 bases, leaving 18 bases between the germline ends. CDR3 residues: CASSSTAQGPKLFF. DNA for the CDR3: TGTGCCAGCAGCTCTACCGCACAGGGTCCAAAACTGTTTTTT.

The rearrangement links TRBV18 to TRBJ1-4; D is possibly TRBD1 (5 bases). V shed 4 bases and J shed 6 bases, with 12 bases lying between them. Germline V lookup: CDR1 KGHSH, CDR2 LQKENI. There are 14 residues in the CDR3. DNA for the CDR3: TGTGCCAGCTCACTCTCAGGGTCCGATGAAAAACTGTTTTTT. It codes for CASSLSGSDEKLFF. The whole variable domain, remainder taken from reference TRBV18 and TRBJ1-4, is NAGVMQNPRHLVRRRGQEARLRCSPMKGHSHVYWYRQLPEEGLKFMVYLQKENIIDESGMPKERFSAEFPKEGPSILRIQQVVRGDSAAYFCASSLSGSDEKLFFGSGTQLSVL.

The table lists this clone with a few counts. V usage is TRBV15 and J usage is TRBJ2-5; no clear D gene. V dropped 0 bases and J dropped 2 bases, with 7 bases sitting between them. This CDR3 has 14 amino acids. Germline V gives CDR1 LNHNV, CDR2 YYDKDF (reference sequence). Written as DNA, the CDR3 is TGTGCCACCAGCAGAGATCTGAGGCAAGAGACCCAGTACTTC. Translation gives CATSRDLRQETQYF.

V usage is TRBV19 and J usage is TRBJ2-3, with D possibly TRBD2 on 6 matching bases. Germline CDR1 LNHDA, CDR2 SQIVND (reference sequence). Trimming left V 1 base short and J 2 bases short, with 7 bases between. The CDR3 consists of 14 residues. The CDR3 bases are TGTGCCAGTAGTATAGGGGGGGTCACAGATACGCAGTATTTT. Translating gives CASSIGGVTDTQYF.

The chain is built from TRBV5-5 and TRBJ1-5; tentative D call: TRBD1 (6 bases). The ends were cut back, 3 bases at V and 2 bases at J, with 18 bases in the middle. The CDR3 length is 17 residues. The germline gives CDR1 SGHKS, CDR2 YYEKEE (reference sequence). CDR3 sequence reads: CASSYDLTGQGNQPQHF. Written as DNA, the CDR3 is TGTGCCAGCAGCTACGACCTGACAGGCCAGGGCAATCAGCCCCAGCATTTT.

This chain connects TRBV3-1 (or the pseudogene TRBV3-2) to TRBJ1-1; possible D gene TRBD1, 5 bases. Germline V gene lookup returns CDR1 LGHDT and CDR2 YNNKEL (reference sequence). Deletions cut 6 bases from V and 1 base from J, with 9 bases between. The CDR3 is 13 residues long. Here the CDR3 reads CASSHQGNTEAFF. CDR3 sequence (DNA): TGTGCCAGCAGTCACCAGGGGAACACTGAAGCTTTCTTT.